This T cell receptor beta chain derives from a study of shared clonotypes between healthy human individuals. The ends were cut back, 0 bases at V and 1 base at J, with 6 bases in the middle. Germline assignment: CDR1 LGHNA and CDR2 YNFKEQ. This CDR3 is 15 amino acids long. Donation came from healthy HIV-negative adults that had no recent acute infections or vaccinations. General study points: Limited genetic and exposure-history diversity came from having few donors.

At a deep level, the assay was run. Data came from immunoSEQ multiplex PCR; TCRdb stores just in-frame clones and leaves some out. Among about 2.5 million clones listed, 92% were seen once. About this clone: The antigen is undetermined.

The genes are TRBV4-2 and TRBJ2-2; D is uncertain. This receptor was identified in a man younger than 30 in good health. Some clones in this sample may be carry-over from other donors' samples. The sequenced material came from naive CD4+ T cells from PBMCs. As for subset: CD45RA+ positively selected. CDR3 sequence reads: CASSQDHKNTGELFF. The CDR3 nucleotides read TGTGCCAGCAGCCAAGATCATAAGAACACCGGGGAGCTGTTTTTT.